This TCR beta chain was sequenced in a study of T cell repertoires in cytomegalovirus infection. This clonotype has more than one count but fewer than ten. The antigen remains unidentified. MiXCR was run by TCRdb on the reads, yielding one entry per CDR3 protein. The table includes roughly 500,000 distinct CDR3 sequences, more than 30% detected once. The clonotype originates from a human donor in good health (CMV status not recorded). Some clones in this sample may be carry-over from other donors' samples. This sample comprised cultured PBMCs, obtained from culture after CMV antigen stimulation.

The CDR3 DNA reads as TGTGCCAGCAGTTTGGGGGGCCTCTCGGCTGCAACTAATGAAAAACTGTTTTTT. Translating it yields CASSLGGLSAATNEKLFF. This chain connects TRBV12-3 or TRBV12-4 to TRBJ1-4; tentatively, D is TRBD1 (6 bases). Deletions cut 3 bases from V and 0 bases from J, with 17 bases between. The CDR3 is 18 amino acids.